This paragraph covers one T cell receptor beta chain sequence. The sample belongs to a study of blood T cell repertoires in COVID-19. For the study at large: Material from acute and convalescent COVID-19 was sourced from the United States, Italy and Spain. The cDNA or gDNA used as material had been derived from T cells, B-cell-depleted T cells, or PBMCs.

V gave up 5 bases and J gave up 5 bases; unmatched junction bases: 3. The CDR3 runs 13 residues. CDR1 is SNHLY, CDR2 FYNNEI, per germline. Libraries were prepared by immunoSEQ multiplex PCR; TCRdb keeps only in-frame clonotypes and omits some of them. The table includes 65,000 or so clones, 78% detected once. The rearrangement links TRBV2 to TRBJ1-5; 7 bases map to TRBD1. This clonotype was obtained from a human donor in a cohort sampled during active COVID-19. The sequenced material came from peripheral blood. The chain's CDR3 is CASSPGGYQPQHF. The CDR3 DNA is TGTGCCAGCAGTCCAGGGGGTTATCAGCCCCAGCATTTT.